A single sample is the source of the 16 T cell receptor beta chains below, sequenced in a study of cytomegalovirus exposure and HLA in healthy donors. PCR amplification relied on 60 Vbeta primers (plus 13 Jbeta primers). The table came from immunoSEQ multiplex PCR; TCRdb's copy has only in-frame clones and leaves some out. The sample data list about 120,000 clones. Sequencing used PBMCs. All receptors derive from a man in his forties in good health and CMV-seropositive.

The chain links TRBV5-1 to TRBJ2-3; perhaps TRBD2 as D (5 bases). Trimming took 5 bases from V and 4 from J, leaving 17 bases between them. CDR3 size: 15 residues. Germline loops: CDR1 SGHRS, CDR2 YFSETQ. The CDR3 sequence is CASRENGIGPDTQYF. The CDR3 nucleotides are TGCGCCAGCAGAGAAAACGGGATTGGTCCAGATACGCAGTATTTT.

The rearrangement uses TRBV4-2 and TRBJ2-5; 8 bases line up with TRBD1. V trimming: 2 bases; J trimming: 5 bases; junction bases outside the gene matches: 4. Germline-derived CDR1 and CDR2 are LGHNA and YNFKEQ. The CDR3 length is 14 residues. The CDR3 DNA reads as TGTGCCAGCAGCCAAACGGACAGGGCGGAGACCCAGTACTTC. This codes for CASSQTDRAETQYF.

The V gene is TRBV27, the J gene TRBJ2-1, with D tentatively TRBD2 (6 bases). Germline V gives CDR1 MNHEY, CDR2 SMNVEV (reference sequence). There are 14 residues in the CDR3. The V end lost 5 bases, the J end lost 6 bases, and 14 bases lay between the germline ends. CDR3 residues: CASSHPSGVNEQFF. CDR3 bases: TGTGCCAGCAGTCACCCCTCGGGAGTCAATGAGCAGTTCTTC.

This chain uses TRBV2 with TRBJ2-1; 8 bases match TRBD2. The germline V gene has CDR1 SNHLY and CDR2 FYNNEI. The CDR3 sequence is 13 residues long. The V segment lost 5 bases and the J segment 5 bases; nucleotides outside the gene matches: 2. CDR3 residues: CASSRLANNEQFF. CDR3 nucleotides: TGTGCCAGCAGTAGACTAGCGAACAATGAGCAGTTCTTC.

A note on this clone: At one of its ends the junction is not consistent with the germline gene, which may arise from a read error. The gene calls are TRBV7-3 and TRBJ2-2; possibly TRBD2 for D (6 bases). The CDR3 loop spans 12 amino acids. Per the germline V gene, CDR1 is SGHTA and CDR2 is FQGTGA. The CDR3 reads CVSSFGGGELFF. CDR3 in DNA: TGTGTCAGCAGCTTCGGGGGCGGGGAGCTGTTTTTT.

The rearrangement joins TRBV7-9 to TRBJ1-5, with unresolved D. The CDR3 sequence is 12 residues long. The germline CDR1 and CDR2 sequences are SEHNR and FQNEAQ (reference sequence). The V gene lost 1 base and the J gene lost 7 bases, with 5 bases spanning the gap. The CDR3 here is CASSLGPQPQHF. The CDR3 DNA is TGTGCCAGCAGCTTAGGGCCCCAGCCCCAGCATTTT. Supplemented by reference TRBV7-9 and TRBJ1-5, the full variable domain reads DTGVSQNPRHKITKRGQNVTFRCDPISEHNRLYWYRQTLGQGPEFLTYFQNEAQLEKSRLLSDRFSAERPKGSFSTLEIQRTEQGDSAMYLCASSLGPQPQHFGDGTRLSIL.

The genes are TRBV6-6 and TRBJ1-2, with 9 bases that match TRBD1. J lost 3 bases, V lost 4 bases, and 3 bases had no gene match. The germline gives CDR1 MNHNY, CDR2 SVGAGI (reference sequence). The CDR3 length is 14 residues. The CDR3 is CASSFWTGDYGYTF. The DNA of the CDR3 is TGTGCCAGCAGTTTTTGGACAGGGGACTATGGCTACACCTTC.

Comments on this clone: At one of its ends the junction is not consistent with the germline gene, which may arise from a read error. This sequence joins TRBV7-3 and TRBJ2-1; 13 bases are shared with TRBD2. The CDR3 totals 19 residues. The germline gives CDR1 SGHTA, CDR2 FQGTGA. CDR3 amino acids: CASSLRPLAGGPLYHEQFF. CDR3 coding DNA: TGTGCCAGCAGCTTAAGACCACTAGCGGGAGGGCCTCTCTACCATGAGCAGTTCTTC.

The chain couples TRBV28 to TRBJ2-6; D is undetermined. The germline V and J ends were trimmed by 0 bases and 0 bases, with 3 bases remaining between them. The length of the CDR3 is 15 residues. In germline, CDR1 is MDHEN, CDR2 SYDVKM. The chain's CDR3 is CASSLWSSGANVLTF. For the CDR3, the DNA is TGTGCCAGCAGTTTATGGAGCTCTGGGGCCAACGTCCTGACTTTC.

A note on this clone: Other DNA sequences in this specimen translate into the identical CDR3. V is TRBV19 and J is TRBJ1-1; D ambiguous. Germline V gene data show CDR1 as LNHDA and CDR2 as SQIVND (reference sequence). V lost 3 bases and J 1 base, leaving 6 bases between the germline ends. There are 13 residues in the CDR3. DNA for the CDR3: TGTGCCAGTAGTATTTCAGGGAACACTGAAGCTTTCTTT. This encodes CASSISGNTEAFF.

The CDR3 here is CAIPGQGGTGELFF. CDR3 in DNA: TGTGCCATACCTGGACAGGGAGGGACCGGGGAGCTGTTTTTT. The gene calls are TRBV15 and TRBJ2-2, with D possibly TRBD1 on 8 matching bases. CDR1 and CDR2 from the germline V gene are LNHNV and YYDKDF (reference sequence). This CDR3 has 14 residues. The V end was cut by 10 bases, the J end by 5 bases, with 17 bases between.

The rearrangement joins TRBV11-2 to TRBJ1-2, with 9 bases identical to TRBD1. The CDR3 loop spans 14 amino acids. Trimming cost V 4 bases and J 4 bases; bases outside gene matches: 4. CDR1 is SGHAT and CDR2 is FQNNGV in the germline V gene. CDR3 coding DNA: TGTGCCAGCAGCTCCGGGACAGGGACCTATGGCTACACCTTC. This codes for CASSSGTGTYGYTF.

The chain has TRBV28 and TRBJ1-1, with 12 bases lining up with TRBD1. CDR1 is MDHEN, CDR2 SYDVKM, per germline. CDR3 size: 16 residues. The V and J ends lost 4 bases and 3 bases, in that order; junction bases with no gene match: 6. CDR3 amino acids: CASSSFRDRGHTEAFF. Written as DNA, the CDR3 is TGTGCCAGCAGTTCTTTCCGGGACAGGGGGCACACTGAAGCTTTCTTT.

The chain combines TRBV6-5 with TRBJ2-3; 8 bases are shared with TRBD1. Per germline, CDR1 MNHEY and CDR2 SVGAGI. The ends lost 6 bases at V and 6 bases at J; junction bases unmatched: 2. This CDR3 has 12 residues. For the CDR3, the DNA is TGTGCCAGCAGCCGGGACAGGGATACGCAGTATTTT. It encodes CASSRDRDTQYF.

To note about this clone: A read error may produce the germline difference seen at one junction end. The rearrangement uses TRBV15 and TRBJ2-4, with a weak D call TRBD2 (6 bases). This CDR3 spans 17 amino acids. Germline loops: CDR1 LNHNV, CDR2 YYDKDF (reference sequence). The CDR3 loop reads CATSRDWGDASKDIQYF. Written as DNA, the CDR3 is TGTGCCACCAGCAGAGATTGGGGGGATGCGTCCAAAGACATTCAGTACTTC.

The chain carries TRBV4-2 and TRBJ2-3, with D perhaps TRBD2 (6 bases). The CDR3 spans 17 residues. Germline V CDR1 and CDR2: LGHNA, YNFKEQ. Trimming cost V 1 base and J 0 bases, with 14 bases left between them. The CDR3 nucleotides are TGTGCCAGCAGCCAAGTGGGGACTTATATTAGCACAGATACGCAGTATTTT. Its protein product is CASSQVGTYISTDTQYF.